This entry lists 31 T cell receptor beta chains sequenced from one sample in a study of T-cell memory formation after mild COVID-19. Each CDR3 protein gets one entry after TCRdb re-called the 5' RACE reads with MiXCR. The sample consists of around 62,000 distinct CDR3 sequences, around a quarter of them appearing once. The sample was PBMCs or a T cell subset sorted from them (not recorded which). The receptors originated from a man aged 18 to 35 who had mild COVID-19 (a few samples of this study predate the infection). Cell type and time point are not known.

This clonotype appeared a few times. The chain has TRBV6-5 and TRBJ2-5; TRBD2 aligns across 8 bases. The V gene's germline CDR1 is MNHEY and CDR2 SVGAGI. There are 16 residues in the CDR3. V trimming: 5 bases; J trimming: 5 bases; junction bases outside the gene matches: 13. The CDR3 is CASSPRGYERGETQYF. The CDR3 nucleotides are TGTGCCAGCAGTCCGAGGGGTTATGAGCGGGGGGAGACCCAGTACTTC.

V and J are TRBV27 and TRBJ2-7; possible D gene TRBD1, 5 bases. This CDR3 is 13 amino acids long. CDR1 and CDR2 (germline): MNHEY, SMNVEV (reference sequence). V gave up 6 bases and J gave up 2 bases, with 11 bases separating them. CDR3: CASSPLGAYEQYV. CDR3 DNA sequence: TGTGCCAGCAGCCCGTTAGGGGCCTACGAGCAGTACGTC.

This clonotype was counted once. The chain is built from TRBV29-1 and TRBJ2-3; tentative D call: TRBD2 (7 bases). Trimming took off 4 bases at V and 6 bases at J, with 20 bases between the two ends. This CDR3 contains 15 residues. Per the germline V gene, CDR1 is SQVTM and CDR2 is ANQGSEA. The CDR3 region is CSVVPAGAISDTQYF. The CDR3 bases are TGCAGCGTTGTCCCCGCGGGGGCAATTTCGGATACGCAGTATTTT.

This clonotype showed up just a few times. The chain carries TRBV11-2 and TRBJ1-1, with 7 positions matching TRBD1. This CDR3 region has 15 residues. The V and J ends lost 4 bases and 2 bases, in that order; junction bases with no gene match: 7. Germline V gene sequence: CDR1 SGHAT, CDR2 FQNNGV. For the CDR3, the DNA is TGTGCCAGCAGCTCCGGGGACAGCGGAAACACTGAAGCTTTCTTT. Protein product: CASSSGDSGNTEAFF.

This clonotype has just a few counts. The CDR3 region has the DNA TGCGCCAGCAGCCAAGGGTTTCTTGCGTCCAGGCCAAAGGTAGCCAAAAACATTCAGTACTTC. Translated, it gives CASSQGFLASRPKVAKNIQYF. The J gene is TRBJ2-4, the V gene TRBV4-1, with D uncertain. Germline CDR1 reads MGHRA; CDR2 reads YSYEKL. The CDR3 extends over 21 amino acids. Trimming took 1 base from V and 0 from J, leaving 25 bases between them.

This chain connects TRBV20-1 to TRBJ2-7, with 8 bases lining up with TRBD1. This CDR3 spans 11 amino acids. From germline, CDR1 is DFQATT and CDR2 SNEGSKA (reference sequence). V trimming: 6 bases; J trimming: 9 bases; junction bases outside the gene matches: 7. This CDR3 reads CSAGQGLGQYV. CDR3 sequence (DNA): TGCAGTGCCGGACAGGGCCTCGGGCAGTACGTC.

CDR3 sequence: CASSEWTDPSYEQYF. The CDR3 DNA reads as TGTGCCAGCAGTGAGTGGACAGACCCTTCCTACGAGCAGTACTTC. The gene calls are TRBV25-1 and TRBJ2-7; weak D call: TRBD1 (6 bases). CDR1 and CDR2 from the germline V gene are MGHDK and SYGVNS. The V end was cut by 3 bases, the J end by 1 base, with 13 bases between. This CDR3 region has 15 residues.

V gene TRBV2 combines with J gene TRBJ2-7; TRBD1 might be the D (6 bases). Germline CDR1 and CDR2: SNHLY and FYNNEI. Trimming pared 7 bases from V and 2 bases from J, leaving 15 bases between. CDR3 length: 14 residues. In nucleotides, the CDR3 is TGTGCCAGCACTGGCAGGGGATCGCCCTACGAGCAGTACTTC. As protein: CASTGRGSPYEQYF.

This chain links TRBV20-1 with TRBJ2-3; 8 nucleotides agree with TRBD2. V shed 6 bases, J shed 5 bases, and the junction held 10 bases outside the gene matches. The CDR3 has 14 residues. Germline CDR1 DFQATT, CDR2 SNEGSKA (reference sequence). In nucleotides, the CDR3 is TGCAGTGCCCCCTCCTCTCTAGCGGGAGATACGCAGTATTTT. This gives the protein CSAPSSLAGDTQYF.

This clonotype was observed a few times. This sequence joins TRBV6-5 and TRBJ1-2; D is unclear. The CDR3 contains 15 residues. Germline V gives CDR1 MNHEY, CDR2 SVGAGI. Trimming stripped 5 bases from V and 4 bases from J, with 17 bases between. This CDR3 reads CASSQRASGPYGYTF. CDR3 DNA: TGTGCCAGCAGTCAAAGGGCGTCGGGTCCCTATGGCTACACCTTC.

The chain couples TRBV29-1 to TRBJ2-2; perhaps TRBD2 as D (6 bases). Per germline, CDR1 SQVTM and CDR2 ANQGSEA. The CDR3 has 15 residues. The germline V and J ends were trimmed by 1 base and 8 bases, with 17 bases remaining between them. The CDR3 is CSVEAEGGFPGELFF. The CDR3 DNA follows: TGCAGCGTTGAAGCGGAAGGAGGGTTTCCGGGGGAGCTGTTTTTT.

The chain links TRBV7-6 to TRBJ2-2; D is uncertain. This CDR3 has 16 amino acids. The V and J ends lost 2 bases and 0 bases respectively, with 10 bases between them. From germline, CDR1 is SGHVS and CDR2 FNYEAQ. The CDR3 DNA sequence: TGTGCCAGCAGCTTATACAGCAGCACGAACACCGGGGAGCTGTTTTTT. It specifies CASSLYSSTNTGELFF.

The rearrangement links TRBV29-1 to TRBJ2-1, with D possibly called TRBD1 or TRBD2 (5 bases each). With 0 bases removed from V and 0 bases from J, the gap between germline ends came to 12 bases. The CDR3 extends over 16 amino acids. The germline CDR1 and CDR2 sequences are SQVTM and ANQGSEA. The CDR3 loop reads CSVEDEGFSSYNEQFF. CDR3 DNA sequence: TGCAGCGTTGAAGATGAGGGGTTCAGCTCCTACAATGAGCAGTTCTTC.

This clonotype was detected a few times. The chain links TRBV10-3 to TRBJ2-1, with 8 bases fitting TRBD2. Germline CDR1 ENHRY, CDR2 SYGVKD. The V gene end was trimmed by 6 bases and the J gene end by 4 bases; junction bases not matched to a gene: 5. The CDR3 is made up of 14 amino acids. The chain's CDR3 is CAIRSGGTYNEQFF. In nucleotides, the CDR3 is TGTGCCATCAGAAGCGGGGGAACGTACAATGAGCAGTTCTTC.

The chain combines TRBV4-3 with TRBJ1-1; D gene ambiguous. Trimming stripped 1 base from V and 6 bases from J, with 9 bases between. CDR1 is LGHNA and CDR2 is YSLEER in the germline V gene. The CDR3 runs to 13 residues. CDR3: CASSQGGIAEAFF. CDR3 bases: TGCGCCAGCAGCCAAGGAGGGATCGCTGAAGCTTTCTTT.

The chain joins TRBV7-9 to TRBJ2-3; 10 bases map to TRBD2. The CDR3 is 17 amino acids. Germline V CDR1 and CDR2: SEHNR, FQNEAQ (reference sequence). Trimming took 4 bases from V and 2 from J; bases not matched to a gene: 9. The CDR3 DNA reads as TGTGCCAGCAGCTCCCGCCTAGCGGGGGTCCTCACAGATACGCAGTATTTT. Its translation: CASSSRLAGVLTDTQYF.

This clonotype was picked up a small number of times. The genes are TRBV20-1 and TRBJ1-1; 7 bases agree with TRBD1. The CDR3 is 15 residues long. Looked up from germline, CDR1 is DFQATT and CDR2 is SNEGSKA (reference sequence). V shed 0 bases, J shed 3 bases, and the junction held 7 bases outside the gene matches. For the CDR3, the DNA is TGCAGTGCTAGAGACTTGACAGGGTGGGACACTGAAGCTTTCTTT. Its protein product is CSARDLTGWDTEAFF.

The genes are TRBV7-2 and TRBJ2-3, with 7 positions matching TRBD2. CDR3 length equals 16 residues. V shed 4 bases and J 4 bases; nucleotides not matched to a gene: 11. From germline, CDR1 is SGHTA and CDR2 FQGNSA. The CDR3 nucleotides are TGTGCCAGCAGCTCCCACCCGGGGGGTTACTCAGATACGCAGTATTTT. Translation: CASSSHPGGYSDTQYF.

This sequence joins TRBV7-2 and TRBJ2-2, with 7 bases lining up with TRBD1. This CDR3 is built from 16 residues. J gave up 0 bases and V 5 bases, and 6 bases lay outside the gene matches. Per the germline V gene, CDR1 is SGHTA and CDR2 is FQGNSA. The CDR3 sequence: CASSLTGESNTGELFF. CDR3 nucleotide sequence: TGTGCCAGCAGCCTCACAGGGGAATCGAACACCGGGGAGCTGTTTTTT.

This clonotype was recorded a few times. CDR3 region: CASSGRSDQPQHF. The CDR3 DNA sequence: TGTGCCAGCAGTGGGAGGTCGGATCAGCCCCAGCATTTT. The V call is TRBV6-5, the J call TRBJ1-5; D uncertain. Germline CDR1 reads MNHEY; CDR2 reads SVGAGI. The CDR3 spans 13 residues. V was trimmed by 5 bases and J by 5 bases, leaving 10 bases between them.

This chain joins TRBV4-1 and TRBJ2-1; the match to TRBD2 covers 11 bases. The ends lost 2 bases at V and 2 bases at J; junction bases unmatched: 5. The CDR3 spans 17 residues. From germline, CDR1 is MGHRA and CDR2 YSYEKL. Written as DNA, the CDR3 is TGCGCCAGCAGCCAACGCCATAGCGGGGGGGCCTACAATGAGCAGTTCTTC. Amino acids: CASSQRHSGGAYNEQFF.

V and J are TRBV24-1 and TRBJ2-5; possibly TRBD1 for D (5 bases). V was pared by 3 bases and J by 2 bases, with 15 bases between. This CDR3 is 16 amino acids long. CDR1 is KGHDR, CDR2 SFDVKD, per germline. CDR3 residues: CATSDGAQTAQETQYF. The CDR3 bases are TGTGCCACCAGTGATGGAGCCCAGACAGCACAAGAGACCCAGTACTTC.

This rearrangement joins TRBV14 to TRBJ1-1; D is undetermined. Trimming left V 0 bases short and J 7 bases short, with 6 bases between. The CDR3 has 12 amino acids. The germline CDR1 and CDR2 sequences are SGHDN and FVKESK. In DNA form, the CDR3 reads TGTGCCAGCAGCCAAGATAGACTTGAAGCTTTCTTT. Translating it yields CASSQDRLEAFF. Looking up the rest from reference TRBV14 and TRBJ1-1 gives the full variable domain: EAGVTQFPSHSVIEKGQTVTLRCDPISGHDNLYWYRRVMGKEIKFLLHFVKESKQDESGMPNNRFLAERTGGTYSTLKVQPAELEDSGVYFCASSQDRLEAFFGQGTRLTVV.

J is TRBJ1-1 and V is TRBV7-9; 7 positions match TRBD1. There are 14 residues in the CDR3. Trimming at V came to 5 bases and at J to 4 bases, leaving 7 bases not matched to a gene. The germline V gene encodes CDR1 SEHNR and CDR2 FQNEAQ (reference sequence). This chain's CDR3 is CASSSRQGVTEAFF. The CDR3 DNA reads TGTGCCAGCAGCAGCAGACAGGGTGTCACTGAAGCTTTCTTT.

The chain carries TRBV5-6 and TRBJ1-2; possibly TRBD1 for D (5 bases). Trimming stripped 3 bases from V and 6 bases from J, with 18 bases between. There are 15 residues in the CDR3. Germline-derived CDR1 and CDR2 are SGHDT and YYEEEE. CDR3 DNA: TGTGCCAGCAGCTCGGTGGGGGAACGACAGCATGGCTACACCTTC. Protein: CASSSVGERQHGYTF.

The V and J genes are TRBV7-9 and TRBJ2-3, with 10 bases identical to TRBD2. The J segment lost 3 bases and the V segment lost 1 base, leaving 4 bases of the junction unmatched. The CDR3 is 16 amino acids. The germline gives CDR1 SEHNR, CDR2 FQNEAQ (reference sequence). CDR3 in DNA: TGTGCCAGCAGCTTAGGGACTAGCGGAACAACAGATACGCAGTATTTT. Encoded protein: CASSLGTSGTTDTQYF.

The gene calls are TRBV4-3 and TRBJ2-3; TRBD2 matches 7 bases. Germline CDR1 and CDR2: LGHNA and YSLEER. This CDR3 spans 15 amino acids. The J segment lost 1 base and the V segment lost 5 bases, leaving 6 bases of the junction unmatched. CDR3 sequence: CASSWGGVRTDTQYF. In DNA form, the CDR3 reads TGCGCCAGCAGCTGGGGAGGGGTACGCACAGATACGCAGTATTTT.

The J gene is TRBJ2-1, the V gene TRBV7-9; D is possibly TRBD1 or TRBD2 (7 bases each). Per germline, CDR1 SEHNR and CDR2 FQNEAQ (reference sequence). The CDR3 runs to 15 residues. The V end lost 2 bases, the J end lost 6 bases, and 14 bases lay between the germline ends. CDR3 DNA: TGTGCCAGCAGCTTATGGCAGGGGGAGGGCAATGAGCAGTTCTTC. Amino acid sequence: CASSLWQGEGNEQFF.

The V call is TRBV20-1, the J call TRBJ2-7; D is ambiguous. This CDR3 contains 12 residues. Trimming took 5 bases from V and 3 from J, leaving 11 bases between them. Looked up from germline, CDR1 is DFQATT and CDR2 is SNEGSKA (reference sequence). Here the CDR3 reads CSAGPLNYEQYF. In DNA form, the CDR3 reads TGCAGTGCTGGGCCATTGAACTACGAGCAGTACTTC.

For the CDR3, the DNA is TGCGCCAGCAGCCAACAGGGAACCCTCAATCAGCCCCAGCATTTT. Encoded protein: CASSQQGTLNQPQHF. The chain carries TRBV4-1 and TRBJ1-5, with D maybe TRBD1 (5 bases). The CDR3 covers 15 residues. V was trimmed by 2 bases and J by 3 bases, leaving 11 bases between them. Germline V gene lookup returns CDR1 MGHRA and CDR2 YSYEKL.

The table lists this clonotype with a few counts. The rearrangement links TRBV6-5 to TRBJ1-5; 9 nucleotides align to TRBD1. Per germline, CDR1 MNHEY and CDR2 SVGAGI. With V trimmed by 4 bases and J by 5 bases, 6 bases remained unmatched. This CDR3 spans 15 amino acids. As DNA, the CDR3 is TGTGCCAGCAGTTCCGGGACAGGGAGGCATCAGCCCCAGCATTTT. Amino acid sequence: CASSSGTGRHQPQHF.